The present entry profiles one T cell receptor (beta chain) with its context. Its specific antigen is unknown. Base-call qualities are not available, and no considerably larger clone is one nucleotide away. These data originate in a study of response to subunit inactivated influenza vaccine (dated by TCRdb to the late 2010s). About the full investigation: Deep quantitative T cell receptor repertoire profiling was used in the study to track responses to a trivalent subunit inactivated influenza vaccine. Study-wide findings and limitations: The authors suggested that each seasonal influenza vaccination may recruit only a limited number of new T cells.

Trimmed from V: 3 bases; trimmed from J: 5 bases; junction bases lacking a gene match: 7. The CDR3 spans 16 residues, from the cysteine through the phenylalanine. Kept here is only the CDR3 DNA, which spans 48 bases and is read in frame from base 1. The germline V gene supplies CDR1 SGHTA and CDR2 FQGTGA. Library creation used RT-PCR. Instrument on record: Illumina HiSeq 2500. TCRdb trimmed public reads at Q25 via fastp, called clones via MiXCR and kept in-frame beta chains. Under each unique CDR3 protein, matching rows form one entry showing the most common genes and DNA. The sample records over 800,000 distinct CDR3 sequences, less than 25% of which are singletons. The leading ten clones occupy 9.5% to 13% of the sample.

Rearrangement joined TRBV7-3 to TRBJ2-1, with 10 middle bases fitting TRBD2. Sample: PBMCs from blood, taken about 5 days after vaccination. The receptor was isolated from a man aged 45-65 years who received an inactivated influenza vaccine. Donor details come from another sample of the same person, matched by shared clones. The DNA sequence is as follows: TGTGCCAGCAGCTTGACTTTCGGACTAGCGGACAATGAGCAGTTCTTC. It translates as CASSLTFGLADNEQFF.